The 21 T cell receptor beta chains in this list originate from one sample, sequenced in a study of T cell changes during pregnancy in multiple sclerosis. Profiled with immunoSEQ multiplex PCR; TCRdb holds only in-frame clones, not every one. The table records 30,000 or so clones, 75% to 95% of them present only once. This material consisted of CD8+ T cells from peripheral blood mononuclear cells, taken in the second trimester of pregnancy. The receptors originated from a female donor in good health, enrolled as a control in a pregnancy study.

This chain links TRBV25-1 with TRBJ1-2, with a possible D match to TRBD1 (6 bases). V lost 4 bases, J lost 6 bases, and 15 bases lay in between. The germline CDR1 and CDR2 sequences are MGHDK and SYGVNS. This CDR3 region has 14 residues. CDR3 region: CASSVTGLSHGYTF. The CDR3 DNA reads TGTGCCAGCAGTGTGACAGGCCTATCGCATGGCTACACCTTC.

The rearrangement uses TRBV7-9 and TRBJ1-6; D unresolved. The CDR3 has 13 residues. Germline assignment: CDR1 SEHNR and CDR2 FQNEAQ (reference sequence). V dropped 5 bases and J dropped 7 bases, with 9 bases sitting between them. The chain's CDR3 is CASSANTNSPLHF. CDR3 coding DNA: TGTGCCAGCAGCGCAAACACCAATTCACCCCTCCACTTT.

The chain recombines TRBV6-1 with TRBJ2-1; TRBD2 agrees at 10 bases. V was pared by 2 bases and J by 7 bases, with 5 bases of the junction left unmatched. Germline V gene lookup returns CDR1 MNHNS and CDR2 SASEGT. The CDR3 extends over 15 amino acids. The chain's CDR3 is CASSERSGGSNEQFF. The DNA of the CDR3 is TGTGCCAGCAGTGAACGTAGCGGGGGGAGTAATGAGCAGTTCTTC.

V and J are TRBV27 and TRBJ2-1, with a possible D match to TRBD1 (5 bases). This CDR3 is 17 amino acids long. Germline CDR1 is MNHEY and CDR2 is SMNVEV (reference sequence). The V gene lost 3 bases and the J gene lost 4 bases, with 19 bases spanning the gap. This CDR3 is CASSFRGARGLYNEQFF. CDR3 nucleotides: TGTGCCAGCAGTTTCCGTGGGGCGCGTGGATTGTACAATGAGCAGTTCTTC.

The chain couples TRBV27 to TRBJ2-7; D unresolved. Germline V gives CDR1 MNHEY, CDR2 SMNVEV (reference sequence). V shed 3 bases and J shed 3 bases, with 6 bases lying between them. CDR3 length: 12 amino acids. The CDR3 bases are TGTGCCAGCAGTTTTACGGGCTACGAGCAGTACTTC. This translates into CASSFTGYEQYF.

This chain links TRBV5-5 with TRBJ2-5, with D possibly matching TRBD2 (5 bases). Looked up from germline, CDR1 is SGHKS and CDR2 is YYEKEE (reference sequence). Trimming left V 0 bases short and J 6 bases short, with 12 bases between. This CDR3 spans 14 amino acids. CDR3 loop: CASSLGAEKKTQYF. In DNA, the CDR3 is TGTGCCAGCAGCTTGGGAGCGGAAAAAAAGACCCAGTACTTC.

In DNA, the CDR3 is TGTGCCAGCAGCTCGACACAGGCTTCAAACACTGAAGCTTTCTTT. Residues: CASSSTQASNTEAFF. This chain links TRBV5-6 with TRBJ1-1, with a weak D call TRBD1 (5 bases). The CDR3 spans 15 residues. Trimming removed 3 bases from V and 2 bases from J, with 14 bases in between. CDR1 SGHDT and CDR2 YYEEEE come from the germline V gene.

This sequence joins TRBV7-3 and TRBJ2-7, with 7 bases identical to TRBD2. The V segment lost 4 bases and the J segment 2 bases; nucleotides outside the gene matches: 8. This CDR3 spans 15 amino acids. Germline V gene sequence: CDR1 SGHTA, CDR2 FQGTGA. The CDR3 nucleotides read TGTGCCAGCAGCTCCCTGGGGGGGGGAACCTACGAGCAGTACTTC. This translates into CASSSLGGGTYEQYF.

V usage is TRBV5-6 and J usage is TRBJ1-1, with D uncertain. The V gene's germline CDR1 is SGHDT and CDR2 YYEEEE. The CDR3 consists of 14 residues. The ends were cut back, 1 base at V and 4 bases at J, with 11 bases in the middle. CDR3 sequence: CASSLLLGSTEAFF. CDR3 in DNA: TGTGCCAGCAGCTTGTTACTGGGGAGCACTGAAGCTTTCTTT.

The rearrangement joins TRBV18 to TRBJ2-1; 9 positions match TRBD1. Per germline, CDR1 KGHSH and CDR2 LQKENI. There are 15 residues in the CDR3. V was clipped by 3 bases and J by 4 bases; unmatched bases: 4. The CDR3 spells CASSPTGGPYNEQFF. DNA of the CDR3: TGTGCCAGCTCACCCACAGGGGGCCCTTACAATGAGCAGTTCTTC.

As DNA, the CDR3 is TGTGCCAGCAGTTTATTCCCCGGCTCCTACGAGCAGTACTTC. Residues: CASSLFPGSYEQYF. The rearrangement uses TRBV27 and TRBJ2-7; D gene uncertain. This CDR3 region has 14 residues. Germline CDR1 MNHEY, CDR2 SMNVEV (reference sequence). Between the trimmed V and J ends, which lost 1 base and 0 bases, there was a span of 7 bases.

This clone was detected a few times. This chain connects TRBV6-4 to TRBJ2-3, with a tentative D call TRBD1 (5 bases). The CDR3 length is 15 residues. In germline, CDR1 is MRHNA, CDR2 SNTAGT. Between the trimmed V and J ends, which lost 3 bases and 0 bases, there was a span of 10 bases. DNA for the CDR3: TGTGCCAGCAGTGAAGAAGACAGTAGCACAGATACGCAGTATTTT. Amino acids: CASSEEDSSTDTQYF.

This rearrangement joins TRBV19 to TRBJ2-2, with a possible D match to TRBD1 (6 bases). The germline V gene has CDR1 LNHDA and CDR2 SQIVND (reference sequence). This CDR3 contains 17 residues. V was trimmed by 6 bases and J by 0 bases, leaving 17 bases between them. Here the CDR3 DNA reads TGTGCCAGTAGCCCTTCCTCGGACAGCGCGAACACCGGGGAGCTGTTTTTT. This sequence encodes CASSPSSDSANTGELFF.

Only one count was recorded for this clone. The CDR3 reads CASSQEGTAEAFF. The CDR3 DNA sequence: TGCGCCAGCAGCCAAGAGGGGACAGCTGAAGCTTTCTTT. This sequence joins TRBV4-3 and TRBJ1-1, with 7 positions matching TRBD1. Losses at the gene ends were 0 bases for V and 6 bases for J; bases not matched to a gene: 1. This CDR3 has 13 amino acids. The germline V gene has CDR1 LGHNA and CDR2 YSLEER.

The chain has TRBV2 and TRBJ1-1; 7 bases map to TRBD1. Germline CDR1 reads SNHLY; CDR2 reads FYNNEI. With V trimmed by 10 bases and J by 0 bases, 5 bases remained unmatched. This CDR3 comprises 13 residues. CDR3: CAIEDRLNTEAFF. CDR3 sequence (DNA): TGTGCCATAGAGGACAGGCTGAACACTGAAGCTTTCTTT.

The genes are TRBV19 and TRBJ2-5; TRBD2 matches 10 bases. V lost 6 bases and J lost 5; bases outside the gene matches: 9. The CDR3 consists of 15 residues. Looked up from germline, CDR1 is LNHDA and CDR2 is SQIVND (reference sequence). CDR3 residues: CASSYTGTSAETQYF. In nucleotides, the CDR3 is TGTGCCAGTAGCTACACCGGGACTAGCGCGGAGACCCAGTACTTC.

The sample holds one count of this clone. This chain connects TRBV19 to TRBJ1-1; 9 nucleotides agree with TRBD1. Per germline, CDR1 LNHDA and CDR2 SQIVND (reference sequence). V lost 5 bases to trimming and J lost 4 bases; unmatched junction nucleotides: 8. CDR3 length: 15 amino acids. The DNA of the CDR3 is TGTGCCAGTAGTCCCGACAGGGGGTCGGGCACTGAAGCTTTCTTT. Translation gives CASSPDRGSGTEAFF.

CDR3 sequence (DNA): TGTGCCTGGAGCATAAACAGGGACAGGAACACTGAAGCTTTCTTT. It translates to CAWSINRDRNTEAFF. The V call is TRBV30, the J call TRBJ1-1; 7 nucleotides align to TRBD1. The germline V gene has CDR1 GTSNPN and CDR2 SVGIG (reference sequence). This CDR3 has 15 amino acids. V was pared by 3 bases and J by 1 base, with 8 bases of the junction left unmatched.

The V and J genes are TRBV5-1 and TRBJ1-2; D gene uncertain. Trimming removed 5 bases from V and 4 bases from J, with 21 bases in between. This CDR3 is 16 amino acids long. CDR1 and CDR2 (germline): SGHRS, YFSETQ. The CDR3 region has the DNA TGCGCCAGCAGGGGCTCAGACCTTACTGTTGGCTATGGCTACACCTTC. This gives the protein CASRGSDLTVGYGYTF.

The gene calls are TRBV7-9 and TRBJ2-1; 7 bases fit TRBD1. CDR3 size: 15 residues. Germline V gives CDR1 SEHNR, CDR2 FQNEAQ (reference sequence). V dropped 4 bases and J dropped 4; count of bases not matched to a gene: 7. The CDR3: CASSSSDRPYNEQFF. The CDR3 nucleotides read TGTGCCAGCAGCTCCTCGGACAGGCCATACAATGAGCAGTTCTTC. The complete variable domain, with remaining parts taken from reference TRBV7-9 and TRBJ2-1, reads DTGVSQNPRHKITKRGQNVTFRCDPISEHNRLYWYRQTLGQGPEFLTYFQNEAQLEKSRLLSDRFSAERPKGSFSTLEIQRTEQGDSAMYLCASSSSDRPYNEQFFGPGTRLTVL.

V gene TRBV2 combines with J gene TRBJ2-5; no definite D call. The germline gives CDR1 SNHLY, CDR2 FYNNEI. This CDR3 is 12 amino acids long. With 4 bases removed from V and 5 bases from J, the gap between germline ends came to 8 bases. DNA for the CDR3: TGTGCCAGCAGTGGCGCGCGGGAGACCCAGTACTTC. Protein sequence: CASSGARETQYF.